This is a list of T cell receptor beta chains from one sample in a study of response to subunit inactivated influenza vaccine. TCRdb itself ran the RT-PCR reads through MiXCR, one entry per CDR3 protein. This table has roughly 780,000 distinct CDR3 sequences, roughly 18% appearing once. The specimen was PBMCs from blood, collected about 5 days after vaccination. These receptors were taken from a man aged 50 to 60 who received an inactivated influenza vaccine. The CDR3 runs from the conserved cysteine through the conserved F or W. Fields, in order: J gene, clone size, D gene, V gene, CDR3 DNA, CDR3 protein. The D gene is left open where the match is weak. Clone size is not always given. Where it is, it says once, few, many or a class for expanded clones.

j_gene: TRBJ2-3; abundance: .; d_gene: .; v_gene: TRBV5-1; CDR3nt: TGCGCCAGCAGCTTGTATGGTTTCGCGCAGTATTTT; CDR3aa: CASSLYGFAQYF
j_gene: TRBJ2-2; abundance: .; d_gene: TRBD2; v_gene: TRBV5-4; CDR3nt: TGTGCCAGCAGCTTACCTAGCGGGGGGACGAACACCGGGGAGCTGTTTTTT; CDR3aa: CASSLPSGGTNTGELFF
j_gene: TRBJ2-1; abundance: .; d_gene: TRBD2; v_gene: TRBV10-3; CDR3nt: TGTGCCATCATGGGACTAGCGGGAGGTTATAGCTCCTACAATGAGCAGTTCTTC; CDR3aa: CAIMGLAGGYSSYNEQFF
j_gene: TRBJ2-7; abundance: .; d_gene: .; v_gene: TRBV6-5; CDR3nt: TGTGCCAGCAGTTCAAACCGGGACGGTACCTACGAGCAGTACTTC; CDR3aa: CASSSNRDGTYEQYF
j_gene: TRBJ2-1; abundance: few; d_gene: .; v_gene: TRBV9; CDR3nt: TGTGCCAGCAGCGTAACTCACGGGGGAGGTGTATACAATGAGCAGTTCTTC; CDR3aa: CASSVTHGGGVYNEQFF
j_gene: TRBJ2-1; abundance: .; d_gene: TRBD2; v_gene: TRBV18; CDR3nt: TGTGCCAGCTCAAAGACTAGCGGGACCTACAATGAGCAGTTCTTC; CDR3aa: CASSKTSGTYNEQFF
j_gene: TRBJ2-3; abundance: .; d_gene: .; v_gene: TRBV7-2; CDR3nt: TGTGCCAGCAGCTTAGATCGGGCGGTAGATACGCAGTATTTT; CDR3aa: CASSLDRAVDTQYF
j_gene: TRBJ2-1; abundance: few; d_gene: TRBD2; v_gene: TRBV20-1; CDR3nt: TGCAGTGCTAGAAACGCGCGACTAGCGGGGGCCCTGAGCTCCTACAATGAGCAGTTCTTC; CDR3aa: CSARNARLAGALSSYNEQFF
j_gene: TRBJ2-1; abundance: .; d_gene: .; v_gene: TRBV28; CDR3nt: TGTGCCAGCAGCTCCTGGGAGTCTTATGAGCAGTTCTTC; CDR3aa: CASSSWESYEQFF
j_gene: TRBJ1-6; abundance: .; d_gene: .; v_gene: TRBV20-1; CDR3nt: TGCAGTGCTAGACCGATTAGCTCCTATAATTCACCCCTCCACTTT; CDR3aa: CSARPISSYNSPLHF
j_gene: TRBJ2-7; abundance: few; d_gene: TRBD2; v_gene: TRBV20-1; CDR3nt: TGCAGTGCTAGAGATCGAAATAGCGGGAGGAGGGCCTACGAGCAGTACTTC; CDR3aa: CSARDRNSGRRAYEQYF
j_gene: TRBJ2-7; abundance: .; d_gene: TRBD1; v_gene: TRBV12-3/TRBV12-4; CDR3nt: TGTGCCAGCGGATTCAGGGGGTACCACGAGCAGTACTTC; CDR3aa: CASGFRGYHEQYF
j_gene: TRBJ1-5; abundance: many; d_gene: .; v_gene: TRBV29-1; CDR3nt: TGCAGCGTCCGGCAGGGTGGTAATCAGCCCCAGCATTTT; CDR3aa: CSVRQGGNQPQHF
j_gene: TRBJ2-4; abundance: few; d_gene: TRBD1; v_gene: TRBV6-1; CDR3nt: TGTGCCAGCAGGACGGGACAGACCTACATTCAGTACTTC; CDR3aa: CASRTGQTYIQYF
j_gene: TRBJ2-3; abundance: few; d_gene: .; v_gene: TRBV20-1; CDR3nt: TGCAGTGCTAGAGGAGGCAGGGGTCAGACAGATACGCAGTATTTT; CDR3aa: CSARGGRGQTDTQYF
j_gene: TRBJ1-2; abundance: few; d_gene: .; v_gene: TRBV12-3/TRBV12-4; CDR3nt: TGTGCCAGCACCGCGACAGTGGCCTACGGCTACACCTTC; CDR3aa: CASTATVAYGYTF
j_gene: TRBJ2-7; abundance: few; d_gene: .; v_gene: TRBV21-1; CDR3nt: TGTGCCCGACTGGGAATGGGGGGTCTCTACGAGCAGTACTTC; CDR3aa: CARLGMGGLYEQYF
j_gene: TRBJ2-7; abundance: .; d_gene: TRBD2; v_gene: TRBV4-3; CDR3nt: TGCGCCAGCAGCCAGAGGACTAGCGGGAGACCCGAGCAGTACTTC; CDR3aa: CASSQRTSGRPEQYF
j_gene: TRBJ1-1; abundance: few; d_gene: .; v_gene: TRBV6-5; CDR3nt: TGTGCCAGCAGTTACTCTCGAAATATGAACACTGAAGCTTTCTTT; CDR3aa: CASSYSRNMNTEAFF
j_gene: TRBJ1-1; abundance: few; d_gene: .; v_gene: TRBV9; CDR3nt: TGTGCCAGCAGCGTAGGTCTGAAGACGAACACTGAAGCTTTCTTT; CDR3aa: CASSVGLKTNTEAFF
j_gene: TRBJ2-7; abundance: .; d_gene: .; v_gene: TRBV7-2; CDR3nt: TGTGCCAGCAGCTTAAACGGCCGGGGGTCCTACGAGCAGTACTTC; CDR3aa: CASSLNGRGSYEQYF
j_gene: TRBJ1-5; abundance: few; d_gene: TRBD1; v_gene: TRBV7-2; CDR3nt: TGTGCCAGCAGCCCCGGGACAGATGGGAATCAGCCCCAGCATTTT; CDR3aa: CASSPGTDGNQPQHF
j_gene: TRBJ1-1; abundance: .; d_gene: .; v_gene: TRBV27; CDR3nt: TGTGCCAGCAGTTATTCAGGGTACACTGAAGCTTTCTTT; CDR3aa: CASSYSGYTEAFF
j_gene: TRBJ2-7; abundance: .; d_gene: TRBD2; v_gene: TRBV27; CDR3nt: TGTGCCGTAGGCCCGGGACTAGCGGCCTTGGAGCAGTACTTC; CDR3aa: CAVGPGLAALEQYF
j_gene: TRBJ2-7; abundance: .; d_gene: TRBD1; v_gene: TRBV7-9; CDR3nt: TGTGCCAGCAGCCGTGGACAGGGGGCCTACTACGAGCAGTACTTC; CDR3aa: CASSRGQGAYYEQYF
j_gene: TRBJ2-3; abundance: few; d_gene: TRBD1; v_gene: TRBV20-1; CDR3nt: TGCAGTGCTAGTGGGGACAGGGGCCGGACCAATACGCAGTATTTT; CDR3aa: CSASGDRGRTNTQYF
j_gene: TRBJ2-1; abundance: few; d_gene: .; v_gene: TRBV7-8; CDR3nt: TGTGCCAGCAGCTTATCGGAGGGCCCCTACAATGAGCAGTTCTTC; CDR3aa: CASSLSEGPYNEQFF
j_gene: TRBJ2-1; abundance: few; d_gene: .; v_gene: TRBV9; CDR3nt: TGTGCCAGCAGCGTAGGGTATAGCGGATACTACAATGAGCAGTTCTTC; CDR3aa: CASSVGYSGYYNEQFF
j_gene: TRBJ2-3; abundance: .; d_gene: .; v_gene: TRBV7-2; CDR3nt: TGTGCCAGCAGCTTAGGTGGAGGGGGGGATACGCAGTATTTT; CDR3aa: CASSLGGGGDTQYF
j_gene: TRBJ1-4; abundance: few; d_gene: .; v_gene: TRBV6-1; CDR3nt: TGTGCCAGCAGCCCCCGGCATCTCATTGGGGAAAAACTGTTTTTT; CDR3aa: CASSPRHLIGEKLFF
j_gene: TRBJ1-1; abundance: few; d_gene: TRBD1; v_gene: TRBV20-1; CDR3nt: TGCAGTGCTAGTTCGGGACAGGCGAACACTGAAGCTTTCTTT; CDR3aa: CSASSGQANTEAFF
j_gene: TRBJ2-7; abundance: few; d_gene: TRBD1; v_gene: TRBV6-1; CDR3nt: TGTGCCACCGGGACAGGGGGCCCCCTCTCAGGTTACGAGCAGTACTTC; CDR3aa: CATGTGGPLSGYEQYF
j_gene: TRBJ1-5; abundance: few; d_gene: TRBD1; v_gene: TRBV20-1; CDR3nt: TGCAGTGCTCGGTCCCAGGGGGTCAGCAATCAGCCCCAGCATTTT; CDR3aa: CSARSQGVSNQPQHF
j_gene: TRBJ2-3; abundance: few; d_gene: .; v_gene: TRBV7-9; CDR3nt: TGTGCCAGCAGGGCGTGGGGGCCAGGTACGCAGTATTTT; CDR3aa: CASRAWGPGTQYF
j_gene: TRBJ1-4; abundance: once; d_gene: TRBD1; v_gene: TRBV5-6; CDR3nt: TGTGCCAGCAGCGACGGCGGGACAGGGGGCGAAAAACTGTTTTTT; CDR3aa: CASSDGGTGGEKLFF
j_gene: TRBJ2-1; abundance: few; d_gene: .; v_gene: TRBV7-9; CDR3nt: TGTGCCAGCAGCCCTAGAGACTACGGTCCAGGTGGGTTCTTC; CDR3aa: CASSPRDYGPGGFF
j_gene: TRBJ2-2; abundance: many; d_gene: .; v_gene: TRBV7-8; CDR3nt: TGTGCCAGCAGTCAAACAGGGTCAACCGGGGAGCTGTTTTTT; CDR3aa: CASSQTGSTGELFF
j_gene: TRBJ2-7; abundance: many; d_gene: .; v_gene: TRBV12-3/TRBV12-4; CDR3nt: TGTGCCAGCAGTTTAGTAGGCCACTACGAGCAGTACTTC; CDR3aa: CASSLVGHYEQYF